A single sample gave rise to the 28 T cell receptor beta chains below, sequenced in a study of T cell responses to AZD1222 COVID-19 vaccine. Measured with immunoSEQ multiplex PCR; TCRdb has only the in-frame clones, and not every one. The sample comprises about 140,000 clones, about 91% of which are singletons, and 9.3% rests with the top ten. This specimen was peripheral blood, taken 28 days after the second AZD1222 dose. The receptors here all came from an adult who received the AZD1222 COVID-19 vaccine.

This chain connects TRBV6-6 to TRBJ2-5; TRBD2 agrees at 9 bases. V was clipped by 9 bases and J by 2 bases; unmatched bases: 4. The CDR3 totals 13 residues. Germline V gene sequence: CDR1 MNHNY, CDR2 SVGAGI (reference sequence). The CDR3 nucleotides are TGTGCCAGTAGCGGGGGAAAACAAGAGACCCAGTACTTC. Encoded protein: CASSGGKQETQYF.

This clone was seen a handful of times. The chain is built from TRBV18 and TRBJ2-1; D is undetermined. Germline assignment: CDR1 KGHSH and CDR2 LQKENI. The CDR3 loop spans 15 amino acids. Trimming removed 2 bases from V and 4 bases from J, with 12 bases in between. The CDR3 here is CASSPYHSGYNEQFF. The CDR3 nucleotides are TGTGCCAGCTCACCATACCATAGTGGATACAATGAGCAGTTCTTC.

The CDR3 DNA is TGCAGCGTTGATGGCCTAGCGGGGGTAAGACAAGAGACCCAGTACTTC. Amino acid sequence: CSVDGLAGVRQETQYF. The chain couples TRBV29-1 to TRBJ2-5, with 10 bases aligning to TRBD2. Germline CDR1 reads SQVTM; CDR2 reads ANQGSEA. The CDR3 length is 16 residues. J was trimmed by 2 bases and V by 3 bases; bases with no gene match: 9. Variable domain in full (rest from reference TRBV29-1 and TRBJ2-5): SAVISQKPSRDICQRGTSLTIQCQVDSQVTMMFWYRQQPGQSLTLIATANQGSEATYESGFVIDKFPISRPNLTFSTLTVSNMSPEDSSIYLCSVDGLAGVRQETQYFGPGTRLLVL.

The chain combines TRBV7-9 with TRBJ1-6; a weak D match, TRBD1 (5 bases). The V gene's germline CDR1 is SEHNR and CDR2 FQNEAQ (reference sequence). CDR3 length equals 16 residues. Between the trimmed V and J ends, which lost 4 bases and 4 bases, there was a span of 14 bases. The CDR3 loop is CASSSGGNVYNSPLHF. The CDR3 DNA reads TGTGCCAGCAGCTCCGGGGGAAATGTGTATAATTCACCCCTCCACTTT.

The sample holds one count of this clone. The chain couples TRBV11-2 to TRBJ1-5; D unresolved. The CDR3 consists of 15 residues. The V end lost 0 bases, the J end lost 0 bases, and 6 bases lay between the germline ends. Germline CDR1 reads SGHAT; CDR2 reads FQNNGV. DNA of the CDR3: TGTGCCAGCAGCTTAGACCTGGGTAGCAATCAGCCCCAGCATTTT. Translation: CASSLDLGSNQPQHF.

This rearrangement joins TRBV10-3 to TRBJ1-2, with 8 bases lining up with TRBD1. The J segment lost 5 bases and the V segment lost 2 bases, leaving 4 bases of the junction unmatched. CDR1 and CDR2 from the germline V gene are ENHRY and SYGVKD. The CDR3 contains 14 residues. The CDR3 spells CAISEQQGAYGYTF. In DNA form, the CDR3 reads TGTGCCATCAGTGAGCAGCAGGGGGCTTATGGCTACACCTTC.

The gene calls are TRBV19 and TRBJ2-7; TRBD2 is a possible D gene (6 bases). This CDR3 is built from 13 residues. CDR1 and CDR2 (germline): LNHDA, SQIVND (reference sequence). V was cut by 5 bases and J by 6 bases, with 14 bases left in between. CDR3 DNA sequence: TGTGCCAGTAGTGCAACAGGAGCGGGCGAGCAGTACTTC. The encoded protein is CASSATGAGEQYF.

This clone appeared once. The V and J genes are TRBV9 and TRBJ1-1, with 8 bases identical to TRBD1. The CDR3 length is 16 residues. With 0 bases clipped from V and 3 bases from J, the junction kept 7 bases outside the gene matches. Germline CDR1 is SGDLS and CDR2 is YYNGEE. CDR3 sequence: CASSVDPQGAYTEAFF. DNA for the CDR3: TGTGCCAGCAGCGTAGACCCGCAGGGGGCTTACACTGAAGCTTTCTTT.

The chain recombines TRBV4-3 with TRBJ1-2, with a tentative D call TRBD1 (6 bases). This CDR3 contains 14 residues. Trimming removed 0 bases at V and 11 bases at J, with 16 bases between. Germline CDR1 is LGHNA and CDR2 is YSLEER. The CDR3 sequence is CASSQDTGSIGYTF. The CDR3, as DNA: TGCGCCAGCAGCCAAGATACAGGGTCGATTGGTTACACCTTC.

Comments on this clone: Additional DNA sequences in this sample encode the identical CDR3. The chain combines TRBV28 with TRBJ1-2; D possibly corresponds to TRBD1 (5 bases). In germline, CDR1 is MDHEN, CDR2 SYDVKM. CDR3 size: 14 residues. Trimming took off 1 base at V and 3 bases at J, with 9 bases between the two ends. This CDR3 is CASSLSRGDYGYTF. The CDR3 coding sequence is TGTGCCAGCAGTTTATCTCGGGGGGACTATGGCTACACCTTC.

The rearrangement joins TRBV9 to TRBJ2-2; 11 positions agree with TRBD1. This CDR3 comprises 17 residues. Per germline, CDR1 SGDLS and CDR2 YYNGEE. The V and J ends lost 7 bases and 4 bases, in that order; junction bases with no gene match: 12. In DNA form, the CDR3 reads TGTGCCAGCGCCCTTAGGGGGACAGGGGGTTCCACCGGGGAGCTGTTTTTT. Translating gives CASALRGTGGSTGELFF.

The V and J genes are TRBV28 and TRBJ2-7; 10 positions match TRBD1. Germline CDR1 is MDHEN and CDR2 is SYDVKM. J was trimmed by 5 bases and V by 7 bases; bases with no gene match: 11. The CDR3 contains 15 residues. DNA for the CDR3: TGTGCCAGCACCGCGCCCGGGGACAGGGGCCACGAGCAGTACGTC. This translates into CASTAPGDRGHEQYV.

A single count supports this clone. The chain uses TRBV9 and TRBJ2-7, with D maybe TRBD1 (6 bases). The V gene's germline CDR1 is SGDLS and CDR2 YYNGEE. The germline V and J ends were trimmed by 9 bases and 4 bases, with 17 bases remaining between them. The CDR3 has 13 residues. The CDR3 nucleotides read TGTGCCACTGCCAGGGCAGGGGAATACGAGCAGTACGTC. It codes for CATARAGEYEQYV.

There are a few counts of this clone. The sample has other DNA sequences that encode this CDR3 too. The V and J genes are TRBV19 and TRBJ2-7, with D perhaps assigned TRBD1 or TRBD2 (7 bases each). V lost 9 bases and J lost 0, with 24 bases in between. Per germline, CDR1 LNHDA and CDR2 SQIVND (reference sequence). This CDR3 is built from 17 residues. The CDR3 is CASRRQGASGDSYEQYF. The CDR3 DNA is TGTGCCAGCCGCCGACAGGGCGCTAGCGGTGACTCCTACGAGCAGTACTTC.

This chain connects TRBV7-8 to TRBJ1-3, with TRBD1 as a possible D gene (5 bases). The length of the CDR3 is 15 residues. V lost 0 bases, J lost 7 bases, and 13 bases lay in between. Looked up from germline, CDR1 is SGHVS and CDR2 is FQNEAQ. The CDR3 loop reads CASSLAEGLLNTIYF. CDR3 nucleotide sequence: TGTGCCAGCAGCTTAGCAGAGGGGCTGCTGAACACCATATATTTT.

The chain uses TRBV6-2 or TRBV6-3 and TRBJ2-7; D remains ambiguous. The CDR3 contains 13 residues. Trimming cost V 0 bases and J 0 bases, with 3 bases left between them. CDR1 and CDR2 (germline): MNHEY, SVGEGT. The CDR3, as DNA: TGTGCCAGCAGTTACTCGAGCTCCTACGAGCAGTACGTC. Its translation: CASSYSSSYEQYV.

The rearrangement links TRBV10-3 to TRBJ1-2; D is unresolved. Trimming pared 3 bases from V and 3 bases from J, leaving 11 bases between. The CDR3 has 14 amino acids. In germline, CDR1 is ENHRY, CDR2 SYGVKD. CDR3 in DNA: TGTGCCATCAGTGAATTGTACGCATACTATGGCTACACCTTC. Protein product: CAISELYAYYGYTF.

V gene TRBV7-9 combines with J gene TRBJ2-7, with D possibly called TRBD1 or TRBD2 (5 bases each). CDR3 size: 14 residues. From germline, CDR1 is SEHNR and CDR2 FQNEAQ (reference sequence). V was shortened by 1 base and J by 3 bases, with 10 bases between the two germline ends. CDR3 residues: CASSLGLRGYEQYF. The CDR3 region has the DNA TGTGCCAGCAGCTTAGGGCTGAGGGGCTACGAGCAGTACTTC.

The chain uses TRBV6-5 and TRBJ1-3; D is unresolved. V was trimmed by 5 bases and J by 0 bases, leaving 8 bases between them. Germline-derived CDR1 and CDR2 are MNHEY and SVGAGI. There are 14 residues in the CDR3. This chain's CDR3 is CASSLRGSGNTIYF. CDR3 bases: TGTGCCAGCAGTCTCCGGGGCTCTGGAAACACCATATATTTT.

V gene TRBV27 combines with J gene TRBJ2-7; either TRBD1 or TRBD2 may supply D (5 bases each). V gave up 5 bases and J gave up 6 bases, with 14 bases separating them. The CDR3 loop spans 13 amino acids. Germline lookup yields CDR1 MNHEY and CDR2 SMNVEV (reference sequence). The CDR3, as DNA: TGTGCCAGCAGTCTAGGGGTCGGGGCCGAGCAGTACGTC. This gives the protein CASSLGVGAEQYV.

The CDR3, as DNA: TGTGCCAGCAGCCAAACGTCTAGCGGACCCTACGAGCAGTACTTC. Its protein product is CASSQTSSGPYEQYF. The V gene is TRBV3-1 (or the pseudogene TRBV3-2), the J gene TRBJ2-7; 7 nucleotides align to TRBD2. Germline lookup yields CDR1 LGHDT and CDR2 YNNKEL (reference sequence). V lost 2 bases to trimming and J lost 2 bases; unmatched junction nucleotides: 6. CDR3 length: 15 amino acids.

The CDR3: CASSKWVAGFGNEQFF. CDR3 coding DNA: TGTGCCAGCAGTAAGTGGGTAGCGGGATTCGGGAATGAGCAGTTCTTC. The V and J genes are TRBV27 and TRBJ2-1, with 8 bases matching TRBD2. This CDR3 has 16 amino acids. With 5 bases clipped from V and 7 bases from J, the junction kept 13 bases outside the gene matches. Germline loops: CDR1 MNHEY, CDR2 SMNVEV (reference sequence).

The chain couples TRBV3-1 (or the pseudogene TRBV3-2) to TRBJ1-3; D is ambiguous. The CDR3 has 12 residues. Germline assignment: CDR1 LGHDT and CDR2 YNNKEL (reference sequence). Trimming pared 3 bases from V and 10 bases from J, leaving 10 bases between. CDR3 sequence reads: CASSHTGRTIYF. The CDR3 DNA is TGTGCCAGCAGCCACACCGGACGGACCATATATTTT.

The V call is TRBV3-1 (or the pseudogene TRBV3-2), the J call TRBJ1-2; no definite D call. V lost 4 bases and J lost 4, with 10 bases in between. Germline-derived CDR1 and CDR2 are LGHDT and YNNKEL (reference sequence). The CDR3 is made up of 13 amino acids. CDR3 nucleotide sequence: TGTGCCAGCAGCCGGGAACTTGGCTATGGCTACACCTTC. Translation gives CASSRELGYGYTF.

The gene calls are TRBV6-2 or TRBV6-3 and TRBJ2-5; D may be TRBD1 (5 bases). V shed 5 bases and J shed 5 bases, with 15 bases lying between them. The germline V gene has CDR1 MNHEY and CDR2 SVGEGT. CDR3 size: 14 residues. The CDR3 DNA reads as TGTGCCAGCAGTCCCGCAGGGTTATCGGAGACCCAGTACTTC. Translation: CASSPAGLSETQYF.

The rearrangement uses TRBV3-1 (or the pseudogene TRBV3-2) and TRBJ1-5; the D gene is possibly TRBD1 (5 bases). V lost 1 base to trimming and J lost 3 bases, with 10 bases between them. CDR1 and CDR2 from the germline V gene are LGHDT and YNNKEL (reference sequence). The CDR3 is 15 amino acids. In nucleotides, the CDR3 is TGTGCCAGCAGCCAAGGGGCAGGGCTCAATCAGCCCCAGCATTTT. Its protein product is CASSQGAGLNQPQHF.

The rearrangement links TRBV5-6 to TRBJ2-7; 9 positions agree with TRBD1. Germline CDR1 SGHDT, CDR2 YYEEEE. V trimming: 4 bases; J trimming: 8 bases; junction bases outside the gene matches: 13. The CDR3 is 15 residues long. In DNA, the CDR3 is TGTGCCAGCAGCGCTATACCAGGACAGGGGATTAAGCAGTACTTC. Residues: CASSAIPGQGIKQYF.

V usage is TRBV15 and J usage is TRBJ1-1; TRBD1 might be the D (5 bases). Looked up from germline, CDR1 is LNHNV and CDR2 is YYDKDF (reference sequence). The germline V and J ends were trimmed by 8 bases and 3 bases, with 13 bases remaining between them. This CDR3 contains 13 residues. CDR3 nucleotide sequence: TGTGCCACCTCCCAGGGATGGGACACTGAAGCTTTCTTT. Protein sequence: CATSQGWDTEAFF.